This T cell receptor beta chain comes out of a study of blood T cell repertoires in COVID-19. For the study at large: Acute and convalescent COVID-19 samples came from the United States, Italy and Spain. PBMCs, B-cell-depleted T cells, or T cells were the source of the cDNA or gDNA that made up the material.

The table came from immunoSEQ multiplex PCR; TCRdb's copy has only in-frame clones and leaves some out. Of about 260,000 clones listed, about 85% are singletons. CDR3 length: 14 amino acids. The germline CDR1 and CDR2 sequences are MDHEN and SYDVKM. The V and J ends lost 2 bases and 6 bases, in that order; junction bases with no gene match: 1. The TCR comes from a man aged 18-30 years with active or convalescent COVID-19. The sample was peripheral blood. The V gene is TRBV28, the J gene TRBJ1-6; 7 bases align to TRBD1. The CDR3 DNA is TGTGCCAGCAGTTTACAGGGGGGTAATTCACCCCTCCACTTT. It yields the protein CASSLQGGNSPLHF.